This entry concerns a single T cell receptor (beta chain). The antigen is not known. The CDR3 sequence is 15 residues long. CDR1 is SGHKS, CDR2 YYEKEE, per germline (reference sequence). The trim removed 1 base at V and 7 bases at J, leaving 10 bases unmatched. Separate cDNA molecules received unique molecular identifiers, which the library attached to them. Per the original methods: Sample TCR counts, which ranged from roughly 23,224 to 750,000, had a median of approximately 94,000. MiXCR, applied by TCRdb to the RACE reads, yields one record per CDR3 protein. The V and J calls were not made by the authors but by TCRdb's processing. This table holds 70,000 to 80,000 distinct CDR3 sequences, around 30% found once. Described time point: patch test 1, 2 weeks after DPC sensitization. Regarding treatment: therapeutic diphenylcyclopropenone sensitization with weekly scalp DPC. This entry comes from a study of human T cells and chemical hapten exposure. For the study at large: Readings were taken at 6 days from patch tests that had applied 0.01% DPC to the upper back. General observations from the study: DPC sensitization produced no change in TCRs with frequency above 1 in 1000.

V usage is TRBV5-5 and J usage is TRBJ2-7, with 8 bases that match TRBD1. The source material was whole blood, sampled in connection with sensitization to the hapten diphenylcyclopropenone (DPC). The receptor was isolated from a man in his forties or fifties with alopecia areata. Some clones in this sample may be carry-over from other donors' samples. The DNA of the CDR3 is TGTGCCAGCAGCTTGTTATGGCAGGGGGCAGGAGAGCAGTACTTC. This codes for CASSLLWQGAGEQYF.